One and the same sample provided the 21 T cell receptor beta chains below, sequenced in a study of shared clonotypes between healthy human individuals. Naive CD8 cells, CD45RO-negative and positively selected for CCR7, excluded terminally differentiated effector memory CD45RA+ cells. Method: immunoSEQ multiplex PCR; TCRdb's copy keeps in-frame clones and lacks some. The data hold 650,000 to 800,000 clones, with about 90% observed a single time. The source material was naive CD8+ T cells sorted from blood. The receptors were sampled from a man younger than 45 in good health.

The table lists this clone with a count of one. The chain links TRBV7-6 to TRBJ2-1; TRBD2 matches 8 bases. V lost 5 bases to trimming and J lost 12 bases; unmatched junction nucleotides: 6. The CDR3 has 12 residues. The germline gives CDR1 SGHVS, CDR2 FNYEAQ. CDR3 sequence: CASSVAAGGQFF. Written as DNA, the CDR3 is TGTGCCAGCAGCGTTGCGGCGGGAGGGCAGTTCTTC.

This chain connects TRBV27 to TRBJ2-7; D not resolved. With 3 bases removed from V and 3 bases from J, the gap between germline ends came to 12 bases. The CDR3 is 14 residues long. Looked up from germline, CDR1 is MNHEY and CDR2 is SMNVEV (reference sequence). The CDR3 protein is CASSLLLGGYEQYF. Here the CDR3 DNA reads TGTGCCAGCAGTTTGCTTCTGGGCGGCTACGAGCAGTACTTC.

This clone was found once. The chain uses TRBV5-6 and TRBJ2-1; D is uncertain. V was trimmed by 0 bases and J by 7 bases, leaving 14 bases between them. This CDR3 is built from 15 residues. Germline-derived CDR1 and CDR2 are SGHDT and YYEEEE. CDR3 DNA sequence: TGTGCCAGCAGCTTGGTAGGCGGCTCTCGAAATGAGCAGTTCTTC. Its translation is CASSLVGGSRNEQFF.

This clone was picked up one time. The V call is TRBV2, the J call TRBJ2-7; D is unresolved. This CDR3 is built from 15 residues. The germline V and J ends were trimmed by 8 bases and 5 bases, with 22 bases remaining between them. Per the germline V gene, CDR1 is SNHLY and CDR2 is FYNNEI. In nucleotides, the CDR3 is TGTGCCAGCCGAGAGTCTAATCTCGTTTTCCACGAGCAGTACTTC. Amino acids: CASRESNLVFHEQYF.

The chain links TRBV5-8 to TRBJ2-1; D remains unclear. The CDR3 is 11 amino acids. Germline-derived CDR1 and CDR2 are SGHTS and YDEGEE. CDR3 residues: CGAEMGYEQFF. CDR3 coding DNA: TGTGGGGCAGAGATGGGCTATGAGCAGTTCTTC. Variable domain in full (rest from reference TRBV5-8 and TRBJ2-1): EAGVTQSPTHLIKTRGQQATLRCSPISGHTSVYWYQQALGLGLQFLLWYDEGEERNRGNFPPRFSGRQFPNYSSELNVNALELEDSALYLCGAEMGYEQFFGPGTRLTVL.

The genes are TRBV11-2 and TRBJ2-7; the D gene could be TRBD1 or TRBD2 (5 bases each). The V gene lost 5 bases and the J gene lost 0 bases, with 14 bases spanning the gap. In germline, CDR1 is SGHAT, CDR2 FQNNGV. This CDR3 region has 15 residues. Here the CDR3 reads CASSLGPGGSYEQYF. In nucleotides, the CDR3 is TGTGCCAGCAGCCTGGGACCCGGCGGCTCCTACGAGCAGTACTTC.

The V and J genes are TRBV6-4 and TRBJ2-1; the match to TRBD2 covers 11 bases. Germline V gene lookup returns CDR1 MRHNA and CDR2 SNTAGT. The CDR3 length is 16 residues. V was pared by 6 bases and J by 4 bases, with 8 bases of the junction left unmatched. The CDR3 protein is CASSPRTSGRYNEQFF. The CDR3, as DNA: TGTGCCAGCAGCCCCCGGACTAGCGGGCGGTACAATGAGCAGTTCTTC.

The rearrangement links TRBV7-6 to TRBJ2-3; D is possibly TRBD2 (7 bases). The V end lost 7 bases, the J end lost 1 base, and 18 bases lay between the germline ends. The CDR3 contains 16 residues. Germline values: CDR1 SGHVS, CDR2 FNYEAQ. CDR3 in amino acids: CASTARGGLGTDTQYF. The CDR3 DNA follows: TGTGCCAGCACCGCGAGGGGGGGACTGGGCACAGATACGCAGTATTTT. Complete variable domain (other parts from reference TRBV7-6 and TRBJ2-3): GAGVSQSPRYKVTKRGQDVALRCDPISGHVSLYWYRQALGQGPEFLTYFNYEAQQDKSGLPNDRFSAERPEGSISTLTIQRTEQRDSAMYRCASTARGGLGTDTQYFGPGTRLTVL.

The chain links TRBV29-1 to TRBJ2-7; D unresolved. The CDR3 length is 11 residues. Germline V CDR1 and CDR2: SQVTM, ANQGSEA. Trimming took off 0 bases at V and 4 bases at J, with 4 bases between the two ends. DNA for the CDR3: TGCAGCGTTGAAGACCAGTACGAGCAGTACTTC. Amino acid sequence: CSVEDQYEQYF.

This clone showed up just a few times. The V gene is TRBV28, the J gene TRBJ1-5, with a tentative D call TRBD1 (5 bases). Germline V gene lookup returns CDR1 MDHEN and CDR2 SYDVKM. With 5 bases removed from V and 7 bases from J, the gap between germline ends came to 12 bases. The length of the CDR3 is 13 residues. CDR3 nucleotides: TGTGCCAGCAGTCCAGGGTTCGGCCAGCCCCAGCATTTT. This codes for CASSPGFGQPQHF.

The V call is TRBV14, the J call TRBJ2-7, with 9 bases that match TRBD2. Germline trimming cut 4 bases from V and 3 bases from J; bases unmatched to any gene: 13. Per germline, CDR1 SGHDN and CDR2 FVKESK. The CDR3 consists of 17 residues. In DNA form, the CDR3 reads TGTGCCAGCAGCCTGAAGGGCCCTAGCGGGACCCGCTACGAGCAGTACTTC. It yields the protein CASSLKGPSGTRYEQYF.

This clone was found once. The chain joins TRBV7-6 to TRBJ2-3, with a tentative D call TRBD1 (6 bases). Per germline, CDR1 SGHVS and CDR2 FNYEAQ. The CDR3 contains 15 residues. Trimming left V 4 bases short and J 6 bases short, with 17 bases between. CDR3 in amino acids: CASSSRDIAGDTQYF. The CDR3 DNA is TGTGCCAGCAGCTCCCGGGACATTGCAGGGGATACGCAGTATTTT.

The table lists this clone with a count of one. The rearrangement joins TRBV29-1 to TRBJ2-2; 11 nucleotides agree with TRBD1. The CDR3 sequence is 13 residues long. Germline values: CDR1 SQVTM, CDR2 ANQGSEA. The CDR3: CTVGQGATGELFF. CDR3 DNA sequence: TGCACCGTAGGACAGGGGGCGACCGGGGAGCTGTTTTTT.

The V and J genes are TRBV15 and TRBJ2-3; no definite D call. The CDR3 length is 13 residues. The V gene lost 0 bases and the J gene lost 5 bases, with 6 bases spanning the gap. Per the germline V gene, CDR1 is LNHNV and CDR2 is YYDKDF (reference sequence). This chain's CDR3 is CATSRDLGDTQYF. The CDR3 DNA reads as TGTGCCACCAGCAGAGATCTCGGAGATACGCAGTATTTT.

CDR3 bases: TGTGCCAGCAGCTTGAGGAGGGTCGACATGAACACTGAAGCTTTCTTT. Translating gives CASSLRRVDMNTEAFF. V is TRBV11-2 and J is TRBJ1-1; D is ambiguous. V was cut by 3 bases and J by 0 bases, with 14 bases left in between. The CDR3 covers 16 residues. Germline assignment: CDR1 SGHAT and CDR2 FQNNGV.

This clone was picked up one time. V is TRBV27 and J is TRBJ1-1; no clear D gene. The length of the CDR3 is 15 residues. V was shortened by 5 bases and J by 0 bases, with 13 bases between the two germline ends. Germline CDR1 and CDR2: MNHEY and SMNVEV (reference sequence). Here the CDR3 reads CASSHGLKMNTEAFF. The DNA of the CDR3 is TGTGCCAGCAGTCACGGACTGAAGATGAACACTGAAGCTTTCTTT.

This clone was recorded once. CDR3 coding DNA: TGTGCCAGCAGTTTCAACCGACTAGCGGGCAGCACAGATACGCAGTATTTT. Translation gives CASSFNRLAGSTDTQYF. The V gene is TRBV27, the J gene TRBJ2-3; 10 nucleotides match TRBD2. The CDR3 totals 17 residues. Looked up from germline, CDR1 is MNHEY and CDR2 is SMNVEV (reference sequence). Trimming took 3 bases from V and 0 from J; bases not matched to a gene: 6.

The V and J genes are TRBV9 and TRBJ2-3, with TRBD1 matching over 8 bases. After removal of 5 bases from V and 4 bases from J, the junction contained 6 bases not matched to a gene. The germline gives CDR1 SGDLS, CDR2 YYNGEE. This CDR3 comprises 14 residues. The CDR3: CASRGTGRADTQYF. The CDR3 DNA reads TGTGCCAGCAGGGGGACAGGACGGGCAGATACGCAGTATTTT.

This chain links TRBV11-2 with TRBJ2-6; TRBD1 matches at 8 bases. From germline, CDR1 is SGHAT and CDR2 FQNNGV. With 0 bases clipped from V and 9 bases from J, the junction kept 10 bases outside the gene matches. CDR3 length equals 17 residues. The CDR3: CASSLDPTGGVLNVLTF. The CDR3 nucleotides are TGTGCCAGCAGCTTAGATCCAACAGGGGGAGTCCTCAACGTCCTGACTTTC.

This chain connects TRBV10-1 to TRBJ2-3; the D is unclear. Germline V lookup: CDR1 WNHNN, CDR2 SYGVQD (reference sequence). The CDR3 has 14 amino acids. Trimming removed 0 bases from V and 0 bases from J, with 4 bases in between. The CDR3 loop reads CASSESGSTDTQYF. CDR3 coding DNA: TGCGCCAGCAGTGAGTCTGGGAGCACAGATACGCAGTATTTT.

The V gene is TRBV5-1, the J gene TRBJ2-3, with a tentative D call TRBD2 (6 bases). CDR1 and CDR2 (germline): SGHRS, YFSETQ. V lost 4 bases, J lost 7 bases, and 10 bases lay in between. The CDR3 sequence is 12 residues long. CDR3 DNA sequence: TGCGCCAGCAGCCTCGGCGGGAATACGCAGTATTTT. It yields the protein CASSLGGNTQYF.